These 27 T cell receptor beta chains were all obtained from the same sample, sequenced in a study of cytomegalovirus exposure and HLA in healthy donors. The PCR contained 60 Vbeta and 13 Jbeta primers. Generated by immunoSEQ multiplex PCR, the TCRdb table keeps only in-frame clones and is missing some. The sample carries around 110,000 clones, roughly 70% recorded once. What was sequenced was PBMCs. The receptors shown here come from a man between 25 and 39 years old in good health and CMV-seropositive.

The chain has TRBV10-3 and TRBJ1-2; 11 positions agree with TRBD1. The V segment lost 9 bases and the J segment 3 bases; nucleotides outside the gene matches: 9. The CDR3 is made up of 15 amino acids. Germline CDR1 reads ENHRY; CDR2 reads SYGVKD. DNA for the CDR3: TGTGCCATGGACTCCGGGACAGGGGGATACTATGGCTACACCTTC. Translated, it gives CAMDSGTGGYYGYTF.

This clone was counted a few times. The V call is TRBV4-1, the J call TRBJ2-4; 12 bases are shared with TRBD2. V was clipped by 2 bases and J by 3 bases; unmatched bases: 14. The CDR3 loop spans 20 amino acids. Germline V gene sequence: CDR1 MGHRA, CDR2 YSYEKL. Here the CDR3 DNA reads TGCGCCAGCAGCCAATTAGGGCTAGCGGGAGGGGGGATGGGCAAAAACATTCAGTACTTC. Protein sequence: CASSQLGLAGGGMGKNIQYF.

This clone was detected only a few times. The V call is TRBV5-6, the J call TRBJ2-1; D remains ambiguous. The ends were cut back, 3 bases at V and 3 bases at J, with 10 bases in the middle. The germline V gene encodes CDR1 SGHDT and CDR2 YYEEEE. This CDR3 is built from 14 residues. CDR3 bases: TGTGCCAGCAGCTCCCCGCGATACTACAATGAGCAGTTCTTC. Protein: CASSSPRYYNEQFF.

The chain uses TRBV11-3 and TRBJ2-3; 13 bases agree with TRBD2. The CDR3 spans 16 residues. Trimming at V came to 4 bases and at J to 3 bases, leaving 4 bases not matched to a gene. The germline CDR1 and CDR2 sequences are SGHNT and YENEEA. The CDR3 is CASSSGLAGSTDTQYF. The CDR3 DNA reads TGTGCCAGCAGCTCGGGACTAGCGGGGTCAACAGATACGCAGTATTTT.

This chain connects TRBV7-9 to TRBJ2-5, with 7 bases aligning to TRBD1. CDR3 length equals 13 residues. The V segment lost 7 bases and the J segment 4 bases; nucleotides outside the gene matches: 6. CDR1 is SEHNR and CDR2 is FQNEAQ in the germline V gene (reference sequence). DNA of the CDR3: TGTGCCAGCATGGGACAGTATCGAGAGACCCAGTACTTC. Its protein is CASMGQYRETQYF.

The rearrangement uses TRBV19 and TRBJ2-5; 12 positions agree with TRBD1. The CDR3 length is 13 residues. V shed 9 bases, J shed 5 bases, and the junction held 4 bases outside the gene matches. Germline values: CDR1 LNHDA, CDR2 SQIVND (reference sequence). The CDR3 loop is CASRDRGLETQYF. CDR3 DNA: TGTGCCAGCCGGGACAGGGGGCTGGAGACCCAGTACTTC.

This chain connects TRBV5-1 to TRBJ2-3; perhaps TRBD1 as D (5 bases). Trimming removed 2 bases from V and 0 bases from J, with 16 bases in between. The germline CDR1 and CDR2 sequences are SGHRS and YFSETQ. The CDR3 extends over 17 amino acids. CDR3 residues: CASSLGSGPGSTDTQYF. The DNA of the CDR3 is TGCGCCAGCAGCTTAGGGTCAGGGCCGGGCAGCACAGATACGCAGTATTTT. The whole variable domain, filled in from reference TRBV5-1 and TRBJ2-3, reads KAGVTQTPRYLIKTRGQQVTLSCSPISGHRSVSWYQQTPGQGLQFLFEYFSETQRNKGNFPGRFSGRQFSNSRSEMNVSTLELGDSALYLCASSLGSGPGSTDTQYFGPGTRLTVL.

V is TRBV5-1 and J is TRBJ1-1; 8 bases are shared with TRBD1. CDR3 length: 15 amino acids. The V gene's germline CDR1 is SGHRS and CDR2 YFSETQ. V lost 1 base to trimming and J lost 0 bases; unmatched junction nucleotides: 2. Written as DNA, the CDR3 is TGCGCCAGCAGCTTGAGACAGGGGATGAACACTGAAGCTTTCTTT. Translated: CASSLRQGMNTEAFF. Variable domain in full (rest from reference TRBV5-1 and TRBJ1-1): KAGVTQTPRYLIKTRGQQVTLSCSPISGHRSVSWYQQTPGQGLQFLFEYFSETQRNKGNFPGRFSGRQFSNSRSEMNVSTLELGDSALYLCASSLRQGMNTEAFFGQGTRLTVV.

CDR3 DNA: TGCAGCGTTGCCGGGAACTATGGCTACACCTTC. This encodes CSVAGNYGYTF. The J gene is TRBJ1-2, the V gene TRBV29-1; no clear D. The CDR3 spans 11 residues. Germline CDR1 is SQVTM and CDR2 is ANQGSEA. V lost 4 bases and J lost 2, with 5 bases in between.

The chain joins TRBV28 to TRBJ2-2; 10 bases are a match to TRBD2. The J segment lost 4 bases and the V segment lost 5 bases, leaving 4 bases of the junction unmatched. CDR1 and CDR2 from the germline V gene are MDHEN and SYDVKM. The CDR3 spans 15 residues. CDR3 residues: CASSTSGIGTGELFF. In nucleotides, the CDR3 is TGTGCCAGCAGTACTAGCGGGATTGGCACCGGGGAGCTGTTTTTT. Based on the CDR3 plus reference TRBV28 and TRBJ2-2, the full variable domain is DVKVTQSSRYLVKRTGEKVFLECVQDMDHENMFWYRQDPGLGLRLIYFSYDVKMKEKGDIPEGYSVSREKKERFSLILESASTNQTSMYLCASSTSGIGTGELFFGEGSRLTVL.

This clone was recorded a few times. The rearrangement joins TRBV6-1 to TRBJ1-5, with TRBD1 identical over 7 bases. CDR3 size: 14 residues. With 7 bases clipped from V and 3 bases from J, the junction kept 6 bases outside the gene matches. CDR1 is MNHNS, CDR2 SASEGT, per germline. The CDR3 sequence: CASIVQGINQPQHF. CDR3 bases: TGTGCCAGCATTGTACAGGGGATCAATCAGCCCCAGCATTTT.

The chain carries TRBV19 and TRBJ1-1; D is possibly TRBD1 (5 bases). The CDR3 sequence is 14 residues long. V was shortened by 3 bases and J by 3 bases, with 11 bases between the two germline ends. In germline, CDR1 is LNHDA, CDR2 SQIVND (reference sequence). The CDR3 loop is CASSMKLGHTEAFF. The CDR3 DNA reads TGTGCCAGTAGTATGAAACTGGGGCACACTGAAGCTTTCTTT.

This rearrangement joins TRBV7-2 to TRBJ1-2; D is perhaps TRBD1 (6 bases). Trimming cost V 6 bases and J 8 bases, with 22 bases left between them. From germline, CDR1 is SGHTA and CDR2 FQGNSA. The CDR3 totals 15 residues. This CDR3 is CASRSKGGAAGGYTF. The CDR3 DNA follows: TGTGCCAGCAGATCAAAAGGGGGGGCCGCGGGGGGCTACACCTTC. Supplemented by reference TRBV7-2 and TRBJ1-2, the full variable domain reads GAGVSQSPSNKVTEKGKDVELRCDPISGHTALYWYRQSLGQGLEFLIYFQGNSAPDKSGLPSDRFSAERTGGSVSTLTIQRTQQEDSAVYLCASRSKGGAAGGYTFGSGTRLTVV.

Concerning this clone itself: Other DNA sequences in this sample translate to the same CDR3. J is TRBJ1-2 and V is TRBV18, with D perhaps TRBD1 (5 bases). This CDR3 comprises 12 residues. Trimming cost V 2 bases and J 6 bases, with 7 bases left between them. Germline assignment: CDR1 KGHSH and CDR2 LQKENI. The CDR3 sequence is CASSPGRDGYTF. In DNA, the CDR3 is TGTGCCAGCTCACCAGGCAGGGATGGCTACACCTTC. Based on the CDR3 plus reference TRBV18 and TRBJ1-2, the full variable domain is NAGVMQNPRHLVRRRGQEARLRCSPMKGHSHVYWYRQLPEEGLKFMVYLQKENIIDESGMPKERFSAEFPKEGPSILRIQQVVRGDSAAYFCASSPGRDGYTFGSGTRLTVV.

The gene calls are TRBV19 and TRBJ1-2; D uncertain. Trimming took 7 bases from V and 0 from J, leaving 15 bases between them. The CDR3 length is 15 residues. Looked up from germline, CDR1 is LNHDA and CDR2 is SQIVND (reference sequence). CDR3 sequence reads: CASKVSRPPNYGYTF. In DNA form, the CDR3 reads TGTGCCAGTAAAGTTTCGAGGCCCCCTAACTATGGCTACACCTTC.

The chain uses TRBV2 and TRBJ1-1; D ambiguous. This CDR3 is built from 15 residues. The germline CDR1 and CDR2 sequences are SNHLY and FYNNEI. Trimming took off 3 bases at V and 6 bases at J, with 17 bases between the two ends. CDR3 sequence: CASSDSFPRVPEAFF. CDR3 coding DNA: TGTGCCAGCAGTGATTCCTTCCCGAGGGTCCCTGAAGCTTTCTTT.

The V call is TRBV25-1, the J call TRBJ1-1, with D maybe TRBD1 (5 bases). V lost 1 base and J 11 bases, leaving 14 bases between the germline ends. Germline V gene data show CDR1 as MGHDK and CDR2 as SYGVNS. The CDR3 totals 13 residues. The CDR3 protein is CASSEWGRGDAFF. As DNA, the CDR3 is TGTGCCAGCAGTGAATGGGGTCGGGGGGACGCTTTCTTT. The whole variable domain, filled in from reference TRBV25-1 and TRBJ1-1, reads EADIYQTPRYLVIGTGKKITLECSQTMGHDKMYWYQQDPGMELHLIHYSYGVNSTEKGDLSSESTVSRIRTEHFPLTLESARPSHTSQYLCASSEWGRGDAFFGQGTRLTVV.

This clone was seen only a few times. The chain is built from TRBV27 and TRBJ2-3, with 10 positions matching TRBD2. V shed 5 bases and J 4 bases; nucleotides not matched to a gene: 12. The CDR3 spans 17 residues. The germline CDR1 and CDR2 sequences are MNHEY and SMNVEV (reference sequence). DNA of the CDR3: TGTGCCAGCAGTCTCCCTCAGGCTAGCGGGGGCCCAGATACGCAGTATTTT. Translating gives CASSLPQASGGPDTQYF.

V and J are TRBV7-2 and TRBJ1-6; the match to TRBD1 covers 8 bases. CDR3 length equals 15 residues. Trimming at V came to 6 bases and at J to 5 bases, leaving 6 bases not matched to a gene. Germline-derived CDR1 and CDR2 are SGHTA and FQGNSA. CDR3 coding DNA: TGTGCCAGCAGTCCGGACAGGGCAGATAATTCACCCCTCCACTTT. Translation: CASSPDRADNSPLHF.

The V and J genes are TRBV30 and TRBJ2-7; TRBD1 might be the D (6 bases). Germline CDR1 reads GTSNPN; CDR2 reads SVGIG (reference sequence). V lost 2 bases, J lost 4 bases, and 21 bases lay in between. The CDR3 runs to 16 residues. The CDR3 nucleotides are TGTGCCTGGAGTTTGACCTTCCGGGACAAGGAATACGAGCAGTACTTC. This sequence encodes CAWSLTFRDKEYEQYF.

The rearrangement joins TRBV29-1 to TRBJ2-1, with 7 bases fitting TRBD2. Trimming took 4 bases from V and 6 from J; bases not matched to a gene: 9. The CDR3 consists of 14 residues. Germline-derived CDR1 and CDR2 are SQVTM and ANQGSEA. In DNA form, the CDR3 reads TGCAGCGTTGGGGAACCGGGACTAAGCAATGAGCAGTTCTTC. As protein: CSVGEPGLSNEQFF.

CDR3 region: CASSSDTTYEQYF. CDR3 DNA: TGTGCCAGCAGCTCCGACACAACCTACGAGCAGTACTTC. V usage is TRBV5-8 and J usage is TRBJ2-7; D is unclear. V shed 3 bases and J shed 2 bases, with 9 bases lying between them. CDR3 length: 13 amino acids. Germline CDR1 reads SGHTS; CDR2 reads YDEGEE.

V usage is TRBV5-5 and J usage is TRBJ2-7; tentatively, D is TRBD2 (5 bases). The V and J ends lost 4 bases and 7 bases respectively, with 18 bases between them. Germline values: CDR1 SGHKS, CDR2 YYEKEE (reference sequence). This CDR3 region has 14 residues. For the CDR3, the DNA is TGTGCCAGCAGCACCTTCACGGGAATGTGGGAGCAGTACTTC. It specifies CASSTFTGMWEQYF.

The chain combines TRBV28 with TRBJ1-5, with D tentatively TRBD1 (5 bases). There are 15 residues in the CDR3. Germline-derived CDR1 and CDR2 are MDHEN and SYDVKM. V shed 4 bases and J shed 7 bases, with 17 bases lying between them. The chain's CDR3 is CASSWGEQFGQPQHF. The DNA for the CDR3 is TGTGCCAGCAGTTGGGGGGAGCAATTTGGACAGCCCCAGCATTTT.

The chain is built from TRBV29-1 and TRBJ2-7; possibly TRBD1 for D (6 bases). The CDR3 has 12 amino acids. Germline values: CDR1 SQVTM, CDR2 ANQGSEA. V lost 7 bases and J lost 0, with 10 bases in between. The CDR3 bases are TGCAGCGCCACAGGGAGCTCCTACGAGCAGTACGTC. As protein: CSATGSSYEQYV.

V gene TRBV5-1 combines with J gene TRBJ1-1; unclear D gene. V lost 0 bases to trimming and J lost 3 bases, with 9 bases between them. The CDR3 covers 14 residues. Germline CDR1 reads SGHRS; CDR2 reads YFSETQ. CDR3 DNA sequence: TGCGCCAGCAGCTTGGAGATTCAGGACACTGAAGCTTTCTTT. Translated, it gives CASSLEIQDTEAFF. The full variable domain, in which reference TRBV5-1 and TRBJ1-1 provide the parts outside the CDR3, is KAGVTQTPRYLIKTRGQQVTLSCSPISGHRSVSWYQQTPGQGLQFLFEYFSETQRNKGNFPGRFSGRQFSNSRSEMNVSTLELGDSALYLCASSLEIQDTEAFFGQGTRLTVV.

CDR3 loop: CASSLDGLQETQYF. For the CDR3, the DNA is TGCGCCAGCAGCTTGGATGGCCTCCAAGAGACCCAGTACTTC. The chain is built from TRBV5-1 and TRBJ2-5, with no clear D. Germline lookup yields CDR1 SGHRS and CDR2 YFSETQ. The CDR3 loop spans 14 amino acids. Trimming took 0 bases from V and 1 from J, leaving 7 bases between them.